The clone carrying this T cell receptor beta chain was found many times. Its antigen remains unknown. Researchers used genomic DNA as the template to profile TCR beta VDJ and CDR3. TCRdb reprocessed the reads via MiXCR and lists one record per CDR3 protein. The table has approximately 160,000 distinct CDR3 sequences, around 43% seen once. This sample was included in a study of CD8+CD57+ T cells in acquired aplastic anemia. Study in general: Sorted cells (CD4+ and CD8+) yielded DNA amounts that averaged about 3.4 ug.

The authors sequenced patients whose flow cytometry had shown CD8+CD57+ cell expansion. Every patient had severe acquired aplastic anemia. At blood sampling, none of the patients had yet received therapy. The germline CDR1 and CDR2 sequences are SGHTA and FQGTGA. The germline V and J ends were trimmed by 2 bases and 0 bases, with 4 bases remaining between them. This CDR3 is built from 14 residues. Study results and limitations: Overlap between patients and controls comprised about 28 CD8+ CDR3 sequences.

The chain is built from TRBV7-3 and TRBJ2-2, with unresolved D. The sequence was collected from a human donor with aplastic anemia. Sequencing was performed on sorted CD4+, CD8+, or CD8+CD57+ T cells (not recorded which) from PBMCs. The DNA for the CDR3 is TGTGCCAGCAGCTTAGATGCGAACACCGGGGAGCTGTTTTTT. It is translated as CASSLDANTGELFF. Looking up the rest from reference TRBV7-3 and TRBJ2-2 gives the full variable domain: GAGVSQTPSNKVTEKGKYVELRCDPISGHTALYWYRQSLGQGPEFLIYFQGTGAADDSGLPNDRFFAVRPEGSVSTLKIQRTERGDSAVYLCASSLDANTGELFFGEGSRLTVL.